This T cell receptor (beta chain) came from a study of cytomegalovirus exposure and HLA in healthy donors. Overall study results and limits: A later analysis linked 16,951 TCR beta sequences to HLA alleles at 0.05 false discovery rate. CMV serostatus stood as the only immune exposure information on hand.

The V gene's germline CDR1 is MDHEN and CDR2 SYDVKM. V lost 7 bases, J lost 2 bases, and 8 bases lay in between. This CDR3 region has 12 residues. This clone has just one count. What it recognizes is unknown. The PCR used 60 Vbeta and 13 Jbeta primers. Profiled with immunoSEQ multiplex PCR; TCRdb holds only in-frame clones, not every one. Among around 200,000 clones listed, roughly 72% were seen once. Sequences were obtained from PBMCs. V and J are TRBV28 and TRBJ1-1; no firm D call. The clonotype was recovered from a young man in good health and CMV-seronegative. CDR3 region: CASNGDNTEAFF. As DNA, the CDR3 is TGTGCCAGCAACGGGGATAACACTGAAGCTTTCTTT.